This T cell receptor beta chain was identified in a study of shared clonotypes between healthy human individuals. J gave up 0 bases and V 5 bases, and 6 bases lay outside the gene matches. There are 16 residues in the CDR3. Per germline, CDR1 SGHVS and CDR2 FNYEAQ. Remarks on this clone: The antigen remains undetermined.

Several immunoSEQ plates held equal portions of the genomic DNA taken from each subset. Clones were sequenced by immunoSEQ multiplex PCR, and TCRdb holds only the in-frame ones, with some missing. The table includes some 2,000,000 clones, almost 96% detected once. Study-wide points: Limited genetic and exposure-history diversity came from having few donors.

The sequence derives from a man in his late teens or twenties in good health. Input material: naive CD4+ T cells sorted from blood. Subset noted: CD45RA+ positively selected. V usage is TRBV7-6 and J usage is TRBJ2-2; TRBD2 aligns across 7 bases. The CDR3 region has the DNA TGTGCCAGCAGCATAGGAAGCGGGGCGAACACCGGGGAGCTGTTTTTT. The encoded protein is CASSIGSGANTGELFF.